This entry is about one TCR beta chain. The data were obtained in a study of blood T cell repertoires in COVID-19. Background on the study: Acute and convalescent COVID-19 specimens originated in the United States, Italy and Spain. T cells, B-cell-depleted T cells, or PBMCs supplied cDNA or gDNA.

Under the authors' procedure: By means of reference gene primer amplification, nucleated cell counts were estimated. Using immunoSEQ multiplex PCR, the repertoire was profiled, and TCRdb retains in-frame clones only, with some absent. V, J and clone size were drawn from that table, and D and trimming were deduced from the DNA. The data show tens of thousands of clones, about nine tenths seen once. This CDR3 region has 16 residues. The V segment lost 3 bases and the J segment 6 bases; nucleotides outside the gene matches: 8. CDR1 and CDR2 (germline): MNHEY, SVGAGI. This clonotype was sampled from a man aged 45 to 65 with active or convalescent COVID-19. Sequenced: peripheral blood. The gene calls are TRBV6-5 and TRBJ2-2, with 9 bases identical to TRBD1. The CDR3 DNA reads TGTGCCAGCAGTTATACCCTCGACAGGGGGGCCGGGGAGCTGTTTTTT. Residues: CASSYTLDRGAGELFF.